Sequencing of this TCR beta chain was carried out in a study of blood T cell repertoires in COVID-19. Libraries were prepared by immunoSEQ multiplex PCR; TCRdb keeps only in-frame clonotypes and omits some of them. The sample yields under 70,000 clones, about 86% seen once. The sequence derives from a woman aged 60-70 years with COVID-19, enrolled during active disease. The sample was peripheral blood.

The CDR3 sequence: CASSLASQGAEAFF. CDR3 coding DNA: TGTGCCAGCAGCTTAGCTTCACAGGGAGCTGAAGCTTTCTTT. The chain uses TRBV7-8 and TRBJ1-1; perhaps TRBD1 as D (6 bases). The V gene's germline CDR1 is SGHVS and CDR2 FQNEAQ. This CDR3 is built from 14 residues. The V end lost 0 bases, the J end lost 6 bases, and 11 bases lay between the germline ends.